This TCR beta chain is drawn from a study of T cells in Graves' hyperthyroidism and ophthalmopathy. The study enrolled patients aged 18 to 65 with newly diagnosed hyperthyroidism of under 2 months' duration. This clonotype was seen repeatedly, ten times or more. The source material, RNA transcripts, was used to amplify TCR beta CDR3 regions. Researchers ran a first-round RT-PCR on the TCR CDR3 using the HTBI primer set. Via MiXCR, TCRdb re-called the multiplex PCR reads, giving one row per CDR3 protein. Among more than 300,000 distinct CDR3 sequences listed, about 13% were seen once. Per germline, CDR1 MDHEN and CDR2 SYDVKM. The J segment lost 8 bases and the V segment lost 6 bases, leaving 10 bases of the junction unmatched. The length of the CDR3 is 14 residues.

This clonotype was sampled from a woman aged 18-29 years with Graves' hyperthyroidism. The V and J genes are TRBV28 and TRBJ2-1; 7 bases line up with TRBD2. Source material: blood. The CDR3 coding sequence is TGTGCCAGCAGACCGGGGGGAGAAGTAGATGAGCAGTTCTTC. Its protein product is CASRPGGEVDEQFF.